The source of this T cell receptor beta chain is a study of shared clonotypes between healthy human individuals. Every immunoSEQ plate was one replicate of a subset's evenly spread DNA. Sorted-subset replicate PCRs used approximately 190 ng of genomic DNA. This amount corresponded to 30,000 to 35,000 T cell genomes. Sequencing was performed with immunoSEQ multiplex PCR; in TCRdb, only in-frame clones are kept and a portion is missing. The sample lists approximately 2,000,000 clones; 85% to 95% were seen once. CDR3 length: 15 amino acids. The germline V gene has CDR1 MNHEY and CDR2 SVGAGI. The J segment lost 3 bases and the V segment lost 9 bases, leaving 9 bases of the junction unmatched.

Material: naive CD4+ T cells from PBMCs. Subset meaning: CD45RA+ positively selected. The chain uses TRBV6-5 and TRBJ2-3; 10 bases match TRBD2. The TCR sequence derives from a man between 18 and 35 years old in good health. Some clones in this sample may be carry-over from other donors' samples. CDR3 DNA sequence: TGTGCCAGTAAGCGGGAGGGCCTTATGACAGATACGCAGTATTTT. The encoded protein is CASKREGLMTDTQYF.